These 21 T cell receptor beta chains came from one sample sequenced in a study of blood T cell repertoires in COVID-19. Assay used: immunoSEQ multiplex PCR; TCRdb lists only in-frame clones, some missing. Among 150,000 to 200,000 clones listed, 88% were seen once. The sample consisted of peripheral blood. The receptor set was obtained from a human donor in a cohort sampled during active COVID-19.

This chain connects TRBV27 to TRBJ1-6; 10 bases agree with TRBD1. V dropped 2 bases and J dropped 9; count of bases not matched to a gene: 1. Germline CDR1 and CDR2: MNHEY and SMNVEV (reference sequence). This CDR3 region has 14 residues. The CDR3 bases are TGTGCCAGCAGTTTAGGGACAGGGGTTTCACCCCTCCACTTT. As protein: CASSLGTGVSPLHF.

This chain links TRBV6-2 or TRBV6-3 with TRBJ2-7; 8 positions agree with TRBD2. This CDR3 has 16 amino acids. With V trimmed by 4 bases and J by 2 bases, 10 bases remained unmatched. Per germline, CDR1 MNHEY and CDR2 SVGEGT. The CDR3 sequence: CASSSPSREAPYEQYF. The CDR3 region has the DNA TGTGCCAGCAGTTCCCCTTCGCGGGAGGCGCCCTACGAGCAGTACTTC.

This sequence joins TRBV24-1 and TRBJ2-1; 12 bases are shared with TRBD2. J lost 7 bases, V lost 4 bases, and 4 bases had no gene match. Germline V gene sequence: CDR1 KGHDR, CDR2 SFDVKD. The length of the CDR3 is 15 residues. The CDR3 loop is CATSDRGLAGNEQFF. The DNA for the CDR3 is TGTGCCACCAGTGACCGCGGACTAGCGGGAAATGAGCAGTTCTTC.

This clone appeared once. The V call is TRBV19, the J call TRBJ2-7; 8 positions match TRBD1. Germline V gene sequence: CDR1 LNHDA, CDR2 SQIVND (reference sequence). After removal of 4 bases from V and 3 bases from J, the junction contained 11 bases not matched to a gene. The CDR3 contains 16 residues. The CDR3 DNA follows: TGTGCCAGTAGTAGGGACAGGCGACCCTCTATCTACGAGCAGTACTTC. Translation: CASSRDRRPSIYEQYF.

This rearrangement joins TRBV3-1 (or the pseudogene TRBV3-2) to TRBJ2-7, with 10 bases identical to TRBD2. Looked up from germline, CDR1 is LGHDT and CDR2 is YNNKEL (reference sequence). The CDR3 loop spans 15 amino acids. Unmatched junction bases numbered 2, after V lost 1 base and J lost 2 bases. CDR3 sequence reads: CASSQALAGTYEQYF. The CDR3 DNA reads TGTGCCAGCAGCCAAGCACTAGCGGGAACCTACGAGCAGTACTTC.

The genes are TRBV18 and TRBJ1-4; no definite D call. This CDR3 has 13 amino acids. The ends were cut back, 6 bases at V and 5 bases at J, with 10 bases in the middle. Germline CDR1 reads KGHSH; CDR2 reads LQKENI. The CDR3 protein is CASSRQENEKLFF. CDR3 sequence (DNA): TGTGCCAGCTCCAGACAAGAAAATGAAAAACTGTTTTTT.

CDR3 protein: CASSSSSYEQYF. The DNA for the CDR3 is TGTGCCAGCAGCTCTAGCTCCTACGAGCAGTACTTC. This chain joins TRBV7-9 and TRBJ2-7; no definite D call. The CDR3 sequence is 12 residues long. The V end lost 4 bases, the J end lost 0 bases, and 4 bases lay between the germline ends. Germline CDR1 SEHNR, CDR2 FQNEAQ (reference sequence).

The V and J genes are TRBV4-3 and TRBJ2-5; 7 bases align to TRBD1. Per the germline V gene, CDR1 is LGHNA and CDR2 is YSLEER. CDR3 size: 14 residues. V lost 1 base to trimming and J lost 5 bases; unmatched junction nucleotides: 4. The CDR3, as DNA: TGCGCCAGCAGCCAAGTCGGACAGGTCGAGACCCAGTACTTC. It encodes CASSQVGQVETQYF.

This clone was observed a few times. The rearrangement links TRBV21-1 to TRBJ1-5; TRBD1, as called in the table, went unchecked against the DNA. TRBV21-1 is described as a pseudogene. The CDR3 contains 16 residues. CDR3 region: CASSSLTTGPNQPQHF. The CDR3 bases are TGTGCCAGCAGCAGCTTAACGACAGGGCCAAATCAGCCCCAGCATTTT.

The V call is TRBV30, the J call TRBJ2-7; D is perhaps TRBD2 (5 bases). CDR3 size: 13 residues. Germline V lookup: CDR1 GTSNPN, CDR2 SVGIG (reference sequence). Trimming shortened V by 2 bases and J by 2 bases, and 10 bases separated the two germline ends. CDR3: CAWSTGSAYEQYF. The CDR3 bases are TGTGCCTGGAGTACGGGTAGCGCCTACGAGCAGTACTTC. The variable domain in full, completed from reference TRBV30 and TRBJ2-7, reads SQTIHQWPATLVQPVGSPLSLECTVEGTSNPNLYWYRQAAGRGLQLLFYSVGIGQISSEVPQNLSASRPQDRQFILSSKKLLLSDSGFYLCAWSTGSAYEQYFGPGTRLTVT.

The V gene is TRBV27, the J gene TRBJ1-1; tentatively, D is TRBD1 (5 bases). CDR3 length equals 11 residues. CDR1 and CDR2 from the germline V gene are MNHEY and SMNVEV (reference sequence). Trimming pared 6 bases from V and 8 bases from J, leaving 10 bases between. CDR3 sequence reads: CASSPGVEAFF. The DNA of the CDR3 is TGTGCCAGCAGCCCGGGGGTCGAAGCTTTCTTT.

The chain links TRBV6-5 to TRBJ2-3, with 7 bases that match TRBD1. Germline assignment: CDR1 MNHEY and CDR2 SVGAGI. J gave up 5 bases and V 1 base, and 0 bases lay outside the gene matches. The CDR3 has 13 amino acids. The CDR3: CASSYYRGDTQYF. The CDR3 region has the DNA TGTGCCAGCAGTTACTACAGGGGAGATACGCAGTATTTT.

This chain connects TRBV4-1 to TRBJ2-5; 7 bases fit TRBD2. J gave up 4 bases and V 1 base, and 6 bases lay outside the gene matches. The CDR3 is 15 amino acids. The germline V gene has CDR1 MGHRA and CDR2 YSYEKL. This CDR3 reads CASSQAPGEGETQYF. In DNA, the CDR3 is TGCGCCAGCAGCCAAGCCCCCGGGGAGGGAGAGACCCAGTACTTC.

The CDR3 DNA sequence: TGTGCCAGCAGCGCCGACAGGGTTGAAAAACTGTTTTTT. It encodes CASSADRVEKLFF. The rearrangement joins TRBV11-2 to TRBJ1-4, with 7 bases fitting TRBD1. There are 13 residues in the CDR3. J lost 7 bases, V lost 5 bases, and 4 bases had no gene match. CDR1 is SGHAT, CDR2 FQNNGV, per germline.

The chain joins TRBV7-2 to TRBJ2-5; 10 bases are shared with TRBD2. CDR1 and CDR2 from the germline V gene are SGHTA and FQGNSA. Trimming at V came to 0 bases and at J to 6 bases, leaving 4 bases not matched to a gene. The CDR3 has 15 residues. CDR3 sequence: CASSLAASGSQTQYF. The CDR3, as DNA: TGTGCCAGCAGCTTAGCGGCTAGCGGGAGCCAGACCCAGTACTTC. Drawing the rest from reference TRBV7-2 and TRBJ2-5, the complete variable domain is GAGVSQSPSNKVTEKGKDVELRCDPISGHTALYWYRQSLGQGLEFLIYFQGNSAPDKSGLPSDRFSAERTGGSVSTLTIQRTQQEDSAVYLCASSLAASGSQTQYFGPGTRLLVL.

The chain employs TRBV4-3 and TRBJ1-6; 9 bases are shared with TRBD1. CDR1 and CDR2 (germline): LGHNA, YSLEER. Losses at the gene ends were 1 base for V and 14 bases for J; bases not matched to a gene: 9. The CDR3 runs 15 residues. The CDR3 sequence: CASSQVDRGVGALHF. The CDR3, as DNA: TGCGCCAGCAGCCAAGTCGACAGGGGGGTTGGGGCCCTCCACTTT.

Concerning this clone itself: Additional DNA sequences in this sample encode the identical CDR3. The chain joins TRBV5-1 to TRBJ2-7; 7 nucleotides agree with TRBD1. This CDR3 is 15 amino acids long. J lost 4 bases, V lost 0 bases, and 7 bases had no gene match. CDR1 SGHRS and CDR2 YFSETQ come from the germline V gene. In DNA form, the CDR3 reads TGCGCCAGCAGCTTGGGGGCAGGGGGTCCATACGAGCAGTACTTC. Amino acid sequence: CASSLGAGGPYEQYF.

The gene calls are TRBV30 and TRBJ2-5; weak D call: TRBD1 (7 bases). Germline values: CDR1 GTSNPN, CDR2 SVGIG (reference sequence). Trimming removed 7 bases from V and 5 bases from J, with 11 bases in between. This CDR3 is built from 11 residues. The CDR3 protein is CASGGTETQYF. The CDR3 DNA sequence: TGTGCCTCAGGGGGGACGGAGACCCAGTACTTC.

In nucleotides, the CDR3 is TGCGCCAGCGCTCCAGGGGACAGCGGAAATCAGCCCCAGCATTTT. It translates to CASAPGDSGNQPQHF. The chain uses TRBV5-1 and TRBJ1-5; TRBD1 agrees at 7 bases. The CDR3 loop spans 15 amino acids. The germline gives CDR1 SGHRS, CDR2 YFSETQ. V was clipped by 7 bases and J by 4 bases; unmatched bases: 11.

This clone was observed once. This chain links TRBV27 with TRBJ2-7, with 10 nucleotides matching TRBD2. Germline V lookup: CDR1 MNHEY, CDR2 SMNVEV (reference sequence). The J segment lost 7 bases and the V segment lost 2 bases, leaving 14 bases of the junction unmatched. This CDR3 has 17 amino acids. CDR3 residues: CASSLVWTSGGVGEQYF. The CDR3, as DNA: TGTGCCAGCAGTTTAGTTTGGACTAGCGGAGGGGTCGGGGAGCAGTACTTC.

The V gene is TRBV6-5, the J gene TRBJ2-7, with 10 bases identical to TRBD1. CDR1 and CDR2 from the germline V gene are MNHEY and SVGAGI. V lost 2 bases and J lost 6; bases outside the gene matches: 7. This CDR3 contains 15 residues. The CDR3 region is CASSYGRTGGSEQYF. The CDR3 DNA follows: TGTGCCAGCAGTTACGGGCGGACAGGGGGGTCCGAGCAGTACTTC.